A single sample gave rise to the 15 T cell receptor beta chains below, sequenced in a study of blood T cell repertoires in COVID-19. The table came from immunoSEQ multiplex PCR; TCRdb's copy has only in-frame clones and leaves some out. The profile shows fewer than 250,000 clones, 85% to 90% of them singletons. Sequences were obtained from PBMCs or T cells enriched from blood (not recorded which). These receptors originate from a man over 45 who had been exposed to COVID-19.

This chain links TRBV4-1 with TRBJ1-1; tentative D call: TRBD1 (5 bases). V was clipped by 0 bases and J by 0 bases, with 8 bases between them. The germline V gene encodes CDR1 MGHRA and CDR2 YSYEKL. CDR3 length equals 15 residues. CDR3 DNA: TGCGCCAGCAGCCAAGATGGAGGGGTGAACACTGAAGCTTTCTTT. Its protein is CASSQDGGVNTEAFF.

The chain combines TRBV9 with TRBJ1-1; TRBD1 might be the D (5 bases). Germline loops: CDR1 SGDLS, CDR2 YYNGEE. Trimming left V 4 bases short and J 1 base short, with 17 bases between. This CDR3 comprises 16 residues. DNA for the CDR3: TGTGCCAGCAGCCCACAGGATCTCAGCGCGAACACTGAAGCTTTCTTT. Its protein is CASSPQDLSANTEAFF.

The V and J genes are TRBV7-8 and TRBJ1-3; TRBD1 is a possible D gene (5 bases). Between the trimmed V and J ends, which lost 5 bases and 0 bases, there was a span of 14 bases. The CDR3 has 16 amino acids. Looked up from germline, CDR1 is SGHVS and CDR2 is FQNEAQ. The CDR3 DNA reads TGTGCCAGCAGCCCCGGAGGGGTGCCCTCTGGAAACACCATATATTTT. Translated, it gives CASSPGGVPSGNTIYF.

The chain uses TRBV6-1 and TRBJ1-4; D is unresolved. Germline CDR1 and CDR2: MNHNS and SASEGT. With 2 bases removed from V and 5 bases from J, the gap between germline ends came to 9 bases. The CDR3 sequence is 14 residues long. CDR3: CASSENRDNEKLFF. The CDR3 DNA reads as TGTGCCAGCAGTGAAAACAGAGACAATGAAAAACTGTTTTTT.

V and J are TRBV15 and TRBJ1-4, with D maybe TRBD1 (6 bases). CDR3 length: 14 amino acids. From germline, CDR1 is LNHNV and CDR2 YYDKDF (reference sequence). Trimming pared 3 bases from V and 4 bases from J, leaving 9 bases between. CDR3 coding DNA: TGTGCCACCAGCAGGGGGGCGAGTAATGAAAAACTGTTTTTT. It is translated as CATSRGASNEKLFF.

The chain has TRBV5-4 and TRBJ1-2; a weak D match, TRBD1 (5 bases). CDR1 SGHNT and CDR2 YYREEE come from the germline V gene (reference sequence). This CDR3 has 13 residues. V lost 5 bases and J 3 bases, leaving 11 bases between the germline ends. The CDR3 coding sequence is TGTGCCAGCAGTTTGCAGGGCTACTATGGCTACACCTTC. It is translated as CASSLQGYYGYTF.

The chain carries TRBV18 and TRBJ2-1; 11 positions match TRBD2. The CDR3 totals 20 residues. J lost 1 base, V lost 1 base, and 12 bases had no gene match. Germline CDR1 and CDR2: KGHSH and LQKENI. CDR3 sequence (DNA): TGTGCCAGCTCACCACTTTTATCTCAACGACTAGCGGGATCCTACAATGAGCAGTTCTTC. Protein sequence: CASSPLLSQRLAGSYNEQFF.

This CDR3 is CASSQSGRGEQYV. In DNA form, the CDR3 reads TGCGCCAGCAGCCAAAGCGGGAGAGGAGAGCAGTACGTC. V and J are TRBV5-1 and TRBJ2-7; the match to TRBD2 covers 8 bases. The germline gives CDR1 SGHRS, CDR2 YFSETQ. The CDR3 covers 13 residues. With 4 bases clipped from V and 7 bases from J, the junction kept 7 bases outside the gene matches.

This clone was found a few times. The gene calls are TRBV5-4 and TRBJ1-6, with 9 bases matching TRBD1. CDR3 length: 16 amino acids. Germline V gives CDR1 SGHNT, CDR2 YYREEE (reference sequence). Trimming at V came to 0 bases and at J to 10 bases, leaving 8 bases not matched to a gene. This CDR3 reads CASSLEGDRVGSPLHF. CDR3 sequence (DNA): TGTGCCAGCAGCTTGGAAGGGGACAGGGTGGGATCACCCCTCCACTTT.

This CDR3 reads CASSYRDRTLLHNEQFF. DNA of the CDR3: TGTGCCAGCAGTTACCGGGACAGAACCCTTTTACACAATGAGCAGTTCTTC. V gene TRBV27 combines with J gene TRBJ2-1; 7 nucleotides match TRBD1. The CDR3 totals 17 residues. Germline assignment: CDR1 MNHEY and CDR2 SMNVEV (reference sequence). V lost 4 bases to trimming and J lost 5 bases; unmatched junction nucleotides: 14.

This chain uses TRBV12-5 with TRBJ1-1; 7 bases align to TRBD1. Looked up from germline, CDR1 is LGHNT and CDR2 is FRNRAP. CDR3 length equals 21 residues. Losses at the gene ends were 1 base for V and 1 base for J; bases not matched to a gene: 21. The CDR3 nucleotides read TGTGCTAGTGGTTTGGATACCTCACCGGACAGGTTCTCACCCGGGAACACTGAAGCTTTCTTT. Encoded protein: CASGLDTSPDRFSPGNTEAFF.

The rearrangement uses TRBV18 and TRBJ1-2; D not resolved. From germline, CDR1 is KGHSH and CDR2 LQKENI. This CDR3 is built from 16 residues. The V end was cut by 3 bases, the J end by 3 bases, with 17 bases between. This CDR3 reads CASSPPSVGGHYGYTF. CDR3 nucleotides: TGTGCCAGCTCACCCCCATCGGTTGGAGGACACTATGGCTACACCTTC.

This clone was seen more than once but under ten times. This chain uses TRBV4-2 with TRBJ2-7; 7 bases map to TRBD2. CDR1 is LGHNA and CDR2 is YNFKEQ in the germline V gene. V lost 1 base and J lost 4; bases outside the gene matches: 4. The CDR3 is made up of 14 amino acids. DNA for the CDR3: TGTGCCAGCAGCCAAGGTATTAGCGGGTACGAGCAGTACTTC. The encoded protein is CASSQGISGYEQYF.

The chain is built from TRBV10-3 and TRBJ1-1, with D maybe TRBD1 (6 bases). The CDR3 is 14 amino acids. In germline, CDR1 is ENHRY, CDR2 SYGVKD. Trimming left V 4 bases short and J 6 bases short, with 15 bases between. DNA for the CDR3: TGTGCCATCAGTGCCGGGCACAGGGTTGCTGAAGCTTTCTTT. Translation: CAISAGHRVAEAFF.

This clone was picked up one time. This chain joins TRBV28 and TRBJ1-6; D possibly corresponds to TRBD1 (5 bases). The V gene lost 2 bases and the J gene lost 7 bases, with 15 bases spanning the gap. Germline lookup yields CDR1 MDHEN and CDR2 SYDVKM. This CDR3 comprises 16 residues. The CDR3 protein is CASSLLKVQENSPLHF. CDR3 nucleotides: TGTGCCAGCAGTTTACTTAAGGTACAGGAAAATTCACCCCTCCACTTT.